The 27 T cell receptor beta chains below come from one sample, sequenced in a study of cytomegalovirus exposure and HLA in healthy donors. Researchers ran the PCR with 60 Vbeta and 13 Jbeta primers. Assay: immunoSEQ multiplex PCR; the TCRdb copy retains only in-frame clones and omits some. The sample lists more than 90,000 clones, 75% to 90% occurring once. Sample: PBMCs. These receptors all come from a man aged 25-45 years in good health and CMV-seronegative.

The chain uses TRBV11-2 and TRBJ2-7; 12 nucleotides agree with TRBD1. Germline CDR1 and CDR2: SGHAT and FQNNGV. Trimming took 6 bases from V and 7 from J; bases not matched to a gene: 10. This CDR3 has 15 residues. The CDR3 sequence: CASRPPGQGAGEQYF. Written as DNA, the CDR3 is TGTGCCAGCAGGCCCCCGGGACAGGGGGCGGGGGAGCAGTACTTC.

The V call is TRBV5-6, the J call TRBJ1-2; no definite D call. The CDR3 contains 11 residues. Germline V gene sequence: CDR1 SGHDT, CDR2 YYEEEE. Trimming took 4 bases from V and 8 from J, leaving 9 bases between them. CDR3: CASSLTRGYTF. DNA of the CDR3: TGTGCCAGCAGCCTCACGAGAGGCTACACCTTC.

The rearrangement links TRBV7-8 to TRBJ2-1; a possible D gene is TRBD2 (6 bases). Per the germline V gene, CDR1 is SGHVS and CDR2 is FQNEAQ. The germline V and J ends were trimmed by 3 bases and 4 bases, with 10 bases remaining between them. The CDR3 sequence is 14 residues long. The CDR3 nucleotides are TGTGCCAGCAGCTTGGCCGGGACTTACAATGAGCAGTTCTTC. This codes for CASSLAGTYNEQFF.

The chain uses TRBV27 and TRBJ2-3; perhaps TRBD1 as D (5 bases). V was shortened by 2 bases and J by 1 base, with 13 bases between the two germline ends. The CDR3 contains 16 residues. Germline V gene lookup returns CDR1 MNHEY and CDR2 SMNVEV (reference sequence). The CDR3 is CASSLGATGGTDTQYF. Written as DNA, the CDR3 is TGTGCCAGCAGTTTAGGGGCGACCGGTGGCACAGATACGCAGTATTTT.

This chain uses TRBV30 with TRBJ2-1; 10 nucleotides agree with TRBD2. The germline gives CDR1 GTSNPN, CDR2 SVGIG (reference sequence). Losses at the gene ends were 0 bases for V and 8 bases for J; bases not matched to a gene: 7. This CDR3 region has 15 residues. The CDR3 DNA is TGTGCCTGGAGTGTAGGACTAGCGGTGGGGCATGAGCAGTTCTTC. This gives the protein CAWSVGLAVGHEQFF.

The CDR3 loop is CASTFPRGGGTEAFF. CDR3 sequence (DNA): TGTGCCAGCACATTTCCGCGGGGGGGTGGCACTGAAGCTTTCTTT. The chain uses TRBV28 and TRBJ1-1; tentative D call: TRBD1 (5 bases). This CDR3 spans 15 amino acids. Trimming removed 7 bases at V and 4 bases at J, with 19 bases between. Germline values: CDR1 MDHEN, CDR2 SYDVKM.

This clone has only a few counts. The chain recombines TRBV6-1 with TRBJ1-3; 8 positions agree with TRBD1. CDR3 size: 15 residues. The V and J ends lost 9 bases and 4 bases, in that order; junction bases with no gene match: 11. Germline CDR1 and CDR2: MNHNS and SASEGT. The CDR3 is CASQTGDRRGNTIYF. The CDR3 bases are TGTGCCAGTCAAACGGGGGACAGGAGGGGAAACACCATATATTTT.

The chain links TRBV9 to TRBJ2-6; D is uncertain. Germline assignment: CDR1 SGDLS and CDR2 YYNGEE. Trimming pared 1 base from V and 0 bases from J, leaving 5 bases between. This CDR3 region has 15 residues. DNA for the CDR3: TGTGCCAGCAGCGTAACCTACTCTGGGGCCAACGTCCTGACTTTC. Its protein is CASSVTYSGANVLTF. The full variable domain, in which reference TRBV9 and TRBJ2-6 provide the parts outside the CDR3, is DSGVTQTPKHLITATGQRVTLRCSPRSGDLSVYWYQQSLDQGLQFLIQYYNGEERAKGNILERFSAQQFPDLHSELNLSSLELGDSALYFCASSVTYSGANVLTFGAGSRLTVL.

This chain links TRBV18 with TRBJ1-6; 8 bases agree with TRBD1. Germline V lookup: CDR1 KGHSH, CDR2 LQKENI. This CDR3 has 16 residues. Trimming took 3 bases from V and 1 from J; bases not matched to a gene: 2. The DNA of the CDR3 is TGTGCCAGCTCACCCTGGACAGGGTCCTATAATTCACCCCTCCACTTT. It is translated as CASSPWTGSYNSPLHF. Drawing the rest from reference TRBV18 and TRBJ1-6, the complete variable domain is NAGVMQNPRHLVRRRGQEARLRCSPMKGHSHVYWYRQLPEEGLKFMVYLQKENIIDESGMPKERFSAEFPKEGPSILRIQQVVRGDSAAYFCASSPWTGSYNSPLHFGNGTRLTVT.

The genes are TRBV15 and TRBJ2-4; 7 nucleotides line up with TRBD2. Germline V CDR1 and CDR2: LNHNV, YYDKDF (reference sequence). The J segment lost 1 base and the V segment lost 4 bases, leaving 4 bases of the junction unmatched. There are 15 residues in the CDR3. CDR3 sequence: CATSMRELAKNIQYF. For the CDR3, the DNA is TGTGCCACCAGCATGCGGGAGTTGGCCAAAAACATTCAGTACTTC. Full variable domain (remainder filled in from reference TRBV15 and TRBJ2-4): DAMVIQNPRYQVTQFGKPVTLSCSQTLNHNVMYWYQQKSSQAPKLLFHYYDKDFNNEADTPDNFQSRRPNTSFCFLDIRSPGLGDTAMYLCATSMRELAKNIQYFGAGTRLSVL.

The chain has TRBV4-3 and TRBJ2-1; TRBD1 matches at 7 bases. Germline CDR1 is LGHNA and CDR2 is YSLEER. The CDR3 is 16 amino acids. The V segment lost 3 bases and the J segment 0 bases; nucleotides outside the gene matches: 5. The CDR3 coding sequence is TGCGCCAGCAGCCATGCGGACAGGCTCTCCTACAATGAGCAGTTCTTC. This sequence encodes CASSHADRLSYNEQFF.

This clone occurred once. The chain employs TRBV4-3 and TRBJ2-1, with 7 bases identical to TRBD2. The CDR3 sequence is 15 residues long. The V gene end was trimmed by 0 bases and the J gene end by 3 bases; junction bases not matched to a gene: 2. Germline CDR1 LGHNA, CDR2 YSLEER. CDR3 nucleotides: TGCGCCAGCAGCCAAGATGGCGGGAGCTACAATGAGCAGTTCTTC. It yields the protein CASSQDGGSYNEQFF.

A single count supports this clone. The V call is TRBV1, the J call TRBJ1-3; TRBD1, the D gene given by the table, was not confirmed from the DNA. TRBV1 is marked as a pseudogene. The CDR3 contains 18 residues. The CDR3 DNA is TGCACCAGCAGCCAAGGAAACAGGGGGCCTACCTCTGGAAACACCATATATTTT. Translating gives CTSSQGNRGPTSGNTIYF.

This rearrangement joins TRBV27 to TRBJ2-4; TRBD1 might be the D (5 bases). Germline loops: CDR1 MNHEY, CDR2 SMNVEV (reference sequence). The germline V and J ends were trimmed by 5 bases and 6 bases, with 14 bases remaining between them. CDR3 length: 14 amino acids. The CDR3 is CASSPLAGRNIQYF. The CDR3, as DNA: TGTGCCAGCAGTCCTCTGGCAGGGCGAAACATTCAGTACTTC.

J is TRBJ1-3 and V is TRBV18; weak D call: TRBD1 (5 bases). The CDR3 has 16 amino acids. Germline V gene lookup returns CDR1 KGHSH and CDR2 LQKENI. V lost 2 bases, J lost 4 bases, and 15 bases lay in between. The CDR3 DNA reads as TGTGCCAGCTCACCAGGGGCGGCACTTGGCGGAAACACCATATATTTT. Its translation: CASSPGAALGGNTIYF.

A word on this clone: The sample has other DNA sequences that encode this CDR3 too. CDR3: CASSPGQTYEQYF. The CDR3 DNA follows: TGTGCCAGCTCACCGGGGCAGACCTACGAGCAGTACTTC. The chain recombines TRBV18 with TRBJ2-7, with a tentative D call TRBD1 (5 bases). This CDR3 is built from 13 residues. Per the germline V gene, CDR1 is KGHSH and CDR2 is LQKENI. Trimming removed 3 bases from V and 2 bases from J, with 8 bases in between.

This clone has a handful of counts. The J gene is TRBJ2-3, the V gene TRBV29-1; the D gene is possibly TRBD2 (6 bases). Trimming shortened V by 4 bases and J by 2 bases, and 19 bases separated the two germline ends. Germline values: CDR1 SQVTM, CDR2 ANQGSEA. The CDR3 has 16 amino acids. In DNA, the CDR3 is TGCAGCGTTGCCGCAAGGAGGGGCCAATACACAGATACGCAGTATTTT. Encoded protein: CSVAARRGQYTDTQYF.

The V call is TRBV6-5, the J call TRBJ2-7; tentative D call: TRBD1 (6 bases). Germline values: CDR1 MNHEY, CDR2 SVGAGI. Trimming removed 8 bases from V and 3 bases from J, with 14 bases in between. The CDR3 extends over 13 amino acids. The CDR3 nucleotides are TGTGCCAGCTTCAGGGCAGGGGACTACGAGCAGTACTTC. It encodes CASFRAGDYEQYF.

This chain links TRBV6-5 with TRBJ1-6, with 9 bases identical to TRBD1. V lost 8 bases to trimming and J lost 4 bases; unmatched junction nucleotides: 3. The CDR3 runs 14 residues. From germline, CDR1 is MNHEY and CDR2 SVGAGI. Here the CDR3 reads CASGTGRYNSPLHF. CDR3 in DNA: TGTGCCAGCGGGACAGGGAGATATAATTCACCCCTCCACTTT.

V usage is TRBV7-3 and J usage is TRBJ2-7; TRBD1 matches at 8 bases. The length of the CDR3 is 14 residues. Germline lookup yields CDR1 SGHTA and CDR2 FQGTGA. V trimming: 5 bases; J trimming: 5 bases; junction bases outside the gene matches: 8. The CDR3 DNA reads TGTGCCAGCAGCGCTGGACAGGGACATCACGAGCAGTACTTC. Its translation: CASSAGQGHHEQYF.

The V and J genes are TRBV27 and TRBJ1-4; TRBD1 aligns across 8 bases. Germline values: CDR1 MNHEY, CDR2 SMNVEV (reference sequence). This CDR3 contains 14 residues. V gave up 8 bases and J gave up 3 bases; unmatched junction bases: 5. The CDR3 nucleotides are TGTGCCAGCGGACGACAGGGGTCTAATGAAAAACTGTTTTTT. This encodes CASGRQGSNEKLFF.

The V call is TRBV4-1, the J call TRBJ1-4, with D possibly TRBD1 on 6 matching bases. Germline loops: CDR1 MGHRA, CDR2 YSYEKL. The CDR3 is 14 residues long. V lost 3 bases and J lost 1, with 6 bases in between. The CDR3, as DNA: TGCGCCAGCAGCCAGACAGGAACTAATGAAAAACTGTTTTTT. Its translation is CASSQTGTNEKLFF.

The chain joins TRBV5-6 to TRBJ1-1; tentatively, D is TRBD1 (6 bases). V was cut by 4 bases and J by 7 bases, with 26 bases left in between. Germline CDR1 reads SGHDT; CDR2 reads YYEEEE. The length of the CDR3 is 17 residues. The CDR3 DNA is TGTGCCAGCAGCAGATACAGGGCGTTTGTAACTCGTAGTGAAGCTTTCTTT. It yields the protein CASSRYRAFVTRSEAFF. Full variable domain (outside the CDR3, taken from reference TRBV5-6 and TRBJ1-1): DAGVTQSPTHLIKTRGQQVTLRCSPKSGHDTVSWYQQALGQGPQFIFQYYEEEERQRGNFPDRFSGHQFPNYSSELNVNALLLGDSALYLCASSRYRAFVTRSEAFFGQGTRLTVV.

The rearrangement joins TRBV4-1 to TRBJ2-5, with D unresolved. The CDR3 spans 14 residues. V was cut by 0 bases and J by 7 bases, with 12 bases left in between. Germline lookup yields CDR1 MGHRA and CDR2 YSYEKL. The DNA for the CDR3 is TGCGCCAGCAGCCAAGATAACCTACGAGGGACCCAGTACTTC. This encodes CASSQDNLRGTQYF.

The chain recombines TRBV19 with TRBJ2-7; TRBD1 agrees at 9 bases. Trimming took 6 bases from V and 5 from J; bases not matched to a gene: 8. The germline V gene encodes CDR1 LNHDA and CDR2 SQIVND (reference sequence). The CDR3 covers 14 residues. CDR3 amino acids: CASSQGTGFNEQYF. CDR3 sequence (DNA): TGTGCCAGTAGCCAAGGGACAGGGTTCAACGAGCAGTACTTC.

Here the CDR3 reads CASSNRGFSYEQYF. CDR3 in DNA: TGTGCCAGCAGTAACAGGGGGTTTTCCTACGAGCAGTACTTC. The rearrangement joins TRBV28 to TRBJ2-7; 8 nucleotides align to TRBD1. CDR1 MDHEN and CDR2 SYDVKM come from the germline V gene. The CDR3 sequence is 14 residues long. The ends lost 5 bases at V and 1 base at J; junction bases unmatched: 4.

The chain uses TRBV5-4 and TRBJ2-1; 8 bases fit TRBD2. CDR1 and CDR2 (germline): SGHNT, YYREEE (reference sequence). V trimming: 0 bases; J trimming: 3 bases; junction bases outside the gene matches: 2. The CDR3 extends over 15 amino acids. The CDR3 here is CASSLETSVYNEQFF. CDR3 coding DNA: TGTGCCAGCAGCTTGGAGACTAGCGTCTACAATGAGCAGTTCTTC. The full variable domain, in which reference TRBV5-4 and TRBJ2-1 provide the parts outside the CDR3, is ETGVTQSPTHLIKTRGQQVTLRCSSQSGHNTVSWYQQALGQGPQFIFQYYREEENGRGNFPPRFSGLQFPNYSSELNVNALELDDSALYLCASSLETSVYNEQFFGPGTRLTVL.